Each of the 27 T cell receptor beta chains below was sequenced from the same sample in a study of cytomegalovirus exposure and HLA in healthy donors. It was with 60 Vbeta and 13 Jbeta primers that the PCR ran. Only in-frame clones appear in the TCRdb table, and some are missing; sequencing was by immunoSEQ multiplex PCR. Among about 130,000 clones listed, around three quarters were seen once. Sequences were obtained from PBMCs. The receptor set was obtained from a woman between 55 and 75 years old in good health and CMV-seropositive.

V usage is TRBV6-5 and J usage is TRBJ2-5; TRBD2 is a possible D gene (6 bases). The CDR3 length is 16 residues. CDR1 MNHEY and CDR2 SVGAGI come from the germline V gene. The V end lost 4 bases, the J end lost 1 base, and 16 bases lay between the germline ends. The CDR3 reads CASSSRPLGGQETQYF. CDR3 sequence (DNA): TGTGCCAGCAGTTCCCGACCTTTGGGGGGCCAAGAGACCCAGTACTTC.

In this sample, this clone turned up a few times. The V and J genes are TRBV6-5 and TRBJ2-1; weak D call: TRBD1 (6 bases). Germline assignment: CDR1 MNHEY and CDR2 SVGAGI. CDR3 size: 14 residues. V was trimmed by 6 bases and J by 4 bases, leaving 13 bases between them. The CDR3: CASRLQGAYNEQFF. The CDR3 DNA sequence: TGTGCCAGCAGGCTACAGGGAGCTTACAATGAGCAGTTCTTC.

In its sample, this clone was seen a few times. The chain joins TRBV12-5 to TRBJ2-4; 12 nucleotides align to TRBD2. The V segment lost 3 bases and the J segment 6 bases; nucleotides outside the gene matches: 9. The CDR3 covers 17 residues. CDR1 LGHNT and CDR2 FRNRAP come from the germline V gene. This CDR3 is CASGFTEGTSGRNIQYF. The CDR3 nucleotides are TGTGCTAGTGGTTTCACTGAAGGGACTAGCGGGCGAAACATTCAGTACTTC.

The count of this clone is one. The rearrangement links TRBV12-5 to TRBJ1-1, with a tentative D call TRBD1 (6 bases). This CDR3 has 13 amino acids. Looked up from germline, CDR1 is LGHNT and CDR2 is FRNRAP. Trimming cost V 6 bases and J 1 base, with 9 bases left between them. This CDR3 reads CASGWTANTEAFF. DNA for the CDR3: TGTGCTAGTGGGTGGACAGCGAACACTGAAGCTTTCTTT. Full variable domain (remainder filled in from reference TRBV12-5 and TRBJ1-1): DARVTQTPRHKVTEMGQEVTMRCQPILGHNTVFWYRQTMMQGLELLAYFRNRAPLDDSGMPKDRFSAEMPDATLATLKIQPSEPRDSAVYFCASGWTANTEAFFGQGTRLTVV.

This clone was recorded a few times. The chain recombines TRBV15 with TRBJ1-3, with 9 bases that match TRBD1. The germline gives CDR1 LNHNV, CDR2 YYDKDF (reference sequence). V gave up 5 bases and J gave up 0 bases; unmatched junction bases: 2. The CDR3 totals 15 residues. CDR3 residues: CATSEDRGSGNTIYF. CDR3 nucleotide sequence: TGTGCCACCAGCGAGGACAGGGGCTCTGGAAACACCATATATTTT.

With regard to this clone: At one boundary the junction diverges from the germline segment, which might be a read error. The same CDR3 also results from other DNA sequences found in this sample. The chain links TRBV7-2 to TRBJ1-1; possible D gene TRBD1, 5 bases. The germline CDR1 and CDR2 sequences are SGHTA and FQGNSA. The CDR3 extends over 13 amino acids. The DNA for the CDR3 is TGTGCCAGCAGCTTAGCGGTCAGGGTTGAAGCCTTCTTT. Translation gives CASSLAVRVEAFF.

This rearrangement joins TRBV28 to TRBJ1-1; possibly TRBD1 for D (5 bases). Germline CDR1 reads MDHEN; CDR2 reads SYDVKM. The length of the CDR3 is 15 residues. V was cut by 2 bases and J by 2 bases, with 12 bases left in between. The CDR3 sequence is CASSLAAGLNTEAFF. The CDR3 nucleotides are TGTGCCAGCAGTTTAGCGGCAGGGCTTAACACTGAAGCTTTCTTT.

This sequence joins TRBV6-5 and TRBJ1-1; maybe TRBD1 (6 bases). The CDR3 consists of 15 residues. V was cut by 6 bases and J by 4 bases, with 18 bases left in between. Germline V gene lookup returns CDR1 MNHEY and CDR2 SVGAGI. This chain's CDR3 is CASSLSGGAGTEAFF. CDR3 coding DNA: TGTGCCAGCAGCCTATCGGGGGGCGCGGGCACTGAAGCTTTCTTT.

This clone was seen more than once but under ten times. The chain uses TRBV5-4 and TRBJ1-1, with 7 bases that match TRBD1. V trimming: 5 bases; J trimming: 7 bases; junction bases outside the gene matches: 11. Germline V lookup: CDR1 SGHNT, CDR2 YYREEE (reference sequence). This CDR3 contains 14 residues. CDR3 region: CASRRTGDHSEAFF. CDR3 DNA sequence: TGTGCCAGCAGGAGAACAGGGGACCACAGTGAAGCTTTCTTT.

The chain joins TRBV2 to TRBJ1-1, with a tentative D call TRBD1 (6 bases). V lost 6 bases and J lost 1, with 9 bases in between. Germline V lookup: CDR1 SNHLY, CDR2 FYNNEI. The CDR3 length is 13 residues. CDR3 in DNA: TGTGCCAGCAGAGACAGGCGGAACACTGAAGCTTTCTTT. It is translated as CASRDRRNTEAFF.

V is TRBV6-5 and J is TRBJ2-2; the match to TRBD2 covers 8 bases. V shed 6 bases and J 5 bases; nucleotides not matched to a gene: 8. The CDR3 has 15 residues. CDR1 MNHEY and CDR2 SVGAGI come from the germline V gene. Written as DNA, the CDR3 is TGTGCCAGCAGCGCTGAGCGGGGGACTACCGGGGAGCTGTTTTTT. Amino acid sequence: CASSAERGTTGELFF.

Points on this clone: Compared with germline, one end of the junction differs, possibly owing to a read error. The chain couples TRBV7-6 to TRBJ2-7; D might be TRBD2 (7 bases). The CDR3 loop spans 14 amino acids. Germline assignment: CDR1 SGHVS and CDR2 FNYEAQ. The CDR3 loop is CASSLGGGSNEQYF. DNA for the CDR3: TGTGCCAGCAGTTTAGGGGGGGGATCTAACGAGCAGTACTTC.

V and J are TRBV9 and TRBJ1-5; D is unclear. Germline CDR1 and CDR2: SGDLS and YYNGEE. The CDR3 totals 14 residues. The germline V and J ends were trimmed by 0 bases and 3 bases, with 7 bases remaining between them. This CDR3 is CASSVGGTNQPQHF. Written as DNA, the CDR3 is TGTGCCAGCAGCGTAGGCGGCACCAATCAGCCCCAGCATTTT.

The V call is TRBV7-2, the J call TRBJ2-3; 10 nucleotides agree with TRBD2. Germline V gives CDR1 SGHTA, CDR2 FQGNSA. The CDR3 has 16 amino acids. With V trimmed by 0 bases and J by 5 bases, 5 bases remained unmatched. The CDR3 DNA sequence: TGTGCCAGCAGCTTAGCCGGGACTAGCGTTGTAGATACGCAGTATTTT. Translating gives CASSLAGTSVVDTQYF.

The rearrangement links TRBV2 to TRBJ1-5; TRBD1 might be the D (5 bases). The germline V gene encodes CDR1 SNHLY and CDR2 FYNNEI. The CDR3 extends over 18 amino acids. The V end lost 3 bases, the J end lost 0 bases, and 18 bases lay between the germline ends. CDR3 region: CASSDLGQGSISNQPQHF. CDR3 sequence (DNA): TGTGCCAGCAGTGACCTTGGGCAGGGTAGCATTAGCAATCAGCCCCAGCATTTT.

The J gene is TRBJ2-6, the V gene TRBV29-1, with a tentative D call TRBD1 (6 bases). The CDR3 is 15 residues long. The V gene's germline CDR1 is SQVTM and CDR2 ANQGSEA. The ends were cut back, 6 bases at V and 3 bases at J, with 15 bases in the middle. The CDR3 sequence is CSVGAPGHGANVLTF. The CDR3 bases are TGCAGCGTGGGGGCCCCGGGGCATGGGGCCAACGTCCTGACTTTC.

V is TRBV7-8 and J is TRBJ1-5; 9 bases line up with TRBD1. Germline V gene lookup returns CDR1 SGHVS and CDR2 FQNEAQ. J gave up 6 bases and V 6 bases, and 9 bases lay outside the gene matches. The CDR3 is 15 amino acids. In DNA, the CDR3 is TGTGCCAGCAGTTCAGAAGGGACAGGGCGTCAGCCCCAGCATTTT. Protein product: CASSSEGTGRQPQHF.

There are a few counts of this clone. The chain carries TRBV5-6 and TRBJ1-1; tentatively, D is TRBD1 (6 bases). V lost 3 bases and J lost 1, with 16 bases in between. The CDR3 totals 16 residues. Germline assignment: CDR1 SGHDT and CDR2 YYEEEE. The DNA of the CDR3 is TGTGCCAGCAGCTGGACTGGCCTGGGACAGAACACTGAAGCTTTCTTT. Residues: CASSWTGLGQNTEAFF.

The CDR3 spells CASSPADTVYEQYF. In DNA form, the CDR3 reads TGCGCCAGCAGCCCCGCAGACACAGTCTACGAGCAGTACTTC. The rearrangement links TRBV4-1 to TRBJ2-7; no definite D call. The CDR3 loop spans 14 amino acids. The V end was cut by 4 bases, the J end by 3 bases, with 13 bases between. The V gene's germline CDR1 is MGHRA and CDR2 YSYEKL.

The chain carries TRBV6-6 and TRBJ1-6; TRBD1 aligns across 7 bases. The CDR3 is 14 amino acids. CDR1 MNHNY and CDR2 SVGAGI come from the germline V gene (reference sequence). Trimming at V came to 6 bases and at J to 7 bases, leaving 6 bases not matched to a gene. The CDR3 DNA is TGTGCCAGCAGCCCAGACAGGGAAAATTCACCCCTCCACTTT. Protein sequence: CASSPDRENSPLHF.

The chain couples TRBV18 to TRBJ2-5, with TRBD1 as a possible D gene (6 bases). Germline assignment: CDR1 KGHSH and CDR2 LQKENI. This CDR3 region has 15 residues. V shed 0 bases and J shed 5 bases, with 13 bases lying between them. The CDR3 region has the DNA TGTGCCAGCTCACCACCGTCCAGGGGCCCCGAGACCCAGTACTTC. This sequence encodes CASSPPSRGPETQYF.

V and J are TRBV7-9 and TRBJ2-7; D is perhaps TRBD2 (7 bases). V was pared by 1 base and J by 5 bases, with 15 bases between. CDR1 and CDR2 (germline): SEHNR, FQNEAQ (reference sequence). This CDR3 is built from 15 residues. CDR3 sequence reads: CASSLGRGRRNEQYF. The CDR3, as DNA: TGTGCCAGCAGCTTAGGGCGGGGGCGTCGGAACGAGCAGTACTTC.

This chain links TRBV7-6 with TRBJ1-5; 7 nucleotides line up with TRBD1. V trimming: 1 base; J trimming: 0 bases; junction bases outside the gene matches: 3. Germline lookup yields CDR1 SGHVS and CDR2 FNYEAQ. The CDR3 runs to 16 residues. The CDR3 region is CASSLGQGFSNQPQHF. DNA for the CDR3: TGTGCCAGCAGCTTAGGACAGGGCTTTAGCAATCAGCCCCAGCATTTT. Based on the CDR3 plus reference TRBV7-6 and TRBJ1-5, the full variable domain is GAGVSQSPRYKVTKRGQDVALRCDPISGHVSLYWYRQALGQGPEFLTYFNYEAQQDKSGLPNDRFSAERPEGSISTLTIQRTEQRDSAMYRCASSLGQGFSNQPQHFGDGTRLSIL.

The V and J genes are TRBV28 and TRBJ1-1; D is undetermined. CDR3 length: 12 residues. Per the germline V gene, CDR1 is MDHEN and CDR2 is SYDVKM. The V gene lost 10 bases and the J gene lost 0 bases, with 9 bases spanning the gap. The CDR3 bases are TGTGCCACCCGGGTTGTGAACACTGAAGCTTTCTTT. It translates to CATRVVNTEAFF.

This chain uses TRBV18 with TRBJ2-7; perhaps TRBD2 as D (5 bases). Germline CDR1 KGHSH, CDR2 LQKENI. Trimming removed 2 bases from V and 5 bases from J, with 7 bases in between. This CDR3 is 12 amino acids long. The DNA of the CDR3 is TGTGCCAGCTCACCATCGAGGGACGAGCAGTACTTC. Protein sequence: CASSPSRDEQYF.

The V call is TRBV11-3, the J call TRBJ2-5, with 12 bases matching TRBD2. Trimming at V came to 5 bases and at J to 1 base, leaving 8 bases not matched to a gene. This CDR3 has 17 residues. Germline V gene data show CDR1 as SGHNT and CDR2 as YENEEA. Here the CDR3 DNA reads TGTGCCAGCAGCCCTCGGACTAGCGGGGCGCTCCAAGAGACCCAGTACTTC. Protein sequence: CASSPRTSGALQETQYF.

This clone has a single count. The chain is built from TRBV4-1 and TRBJ1-2; the match to TRBD1 covers 8 bases. Trimming took 3 bases from V and 4 from J; bases not matched to a gene: 4. Germline CDR1 MGHRA, CDR2 YSYEKL. There are 14 residues in the CDR3. Here the CDR3 reads CASSQEDRVYGYTF. In DNA form, the CDR3 reads TGCGCCAGCAGCCAGGAGGACAGGGTCTATGGCTACACCTTC.